These T cell receptor beta chains were read from a single sample in a study of metastatic and nonmetastatic thyroid tumors. TCRdb re-called clones via MiXCR from the PCR reads. Of roughly 19,000 clones in the sample, approximately 35% were seen once. The sample taken for sequencing was tumor tissue. The receptors here all came from a female donor with papillary thyroid cancer or a benign thyroid nodule (not recorded which). Some clones in this sample may be carry-over from other donors' samples. Both conserved end residues are part of each CDR3. The D gene is left open where the match is weak. A row's size may be missing; if present it is once, few, many or a size class.

d_gene,len,j_gene,abundance,v_gene,CDR3aa,CDR3nt
-,12,TRBJ2-7,-,TRBV20-1,CSASSTNYEQYF,TGCAGTGCTAGTTCTACGAACTACGAGCAGTACTTC
-,15,TRBJ2-2,once,TRBV3-1,CASSQAGANTGELFF,TGTGCCAGCAGCCAAGCTGGGGCAAACACCGGGGAGCTGTTTTTT
-,13,TRBJ2-5,-,TRBV6-2/TRBV6-3,CASSYGRVETQYF,TGTGCCAGCAGTTACGGGCGGGTAGAGACCCAGTACTTC
-,14,TRBJ2-7,-,TRBV7-9,CASSYRDGYYEQYF,TGTGCCAGCAGCTACCGGGACGGGTACTACGAGCAGTACTTC
-,13,TRBJ1-2,few,TRBV3-1,CASSQGGAGGYTF,TGTGCCAGCAGCCAAGGAGGGGCCGGTGGCTACACCTTC
TRBD2,15,TRBJ2-2,few,TRBV7-2,CASSLSGGLGGELFF,TGTGCCAGCAGCCTATCGGGGGGGCTTGGCGGGGAGCTGTTTTTT
TRBD2,17,TRBJ2-3,-,TRBV9,CASSIPGAGSLTDTQYF,TGTGCCAGCAGCATCCCTGGAGCGGGGAGTCTCACAGATACGCAGTATTTT
TRBD1,15,TRBJ2-2,-,TRBV20-1,CSAEPGQRNTGELFF,TGCAGTGCCGAACCGGGACAGAGGAACACCGGGGAGCTGTTTTTT
TRBD1,13,TRBJ2-2,-,TRBV25-1,CASRTGDGGELFF,TGTGCCAGCAGGACAGGGGATGGCGGGGAGCTGTTTTTT
-,15,TRBJ2-1,-,TRBV28,CASKSAGYSYNEQFF,TGTGCCAGCAAGTCGGCAGGGTACTCCTACAATGAGCAGTTCTTC
TRBD1,15,TRBJ2-7,few,TRBV6-1,CATDLDRGASYEQYF,TGTGCCACCGACTTAGACAGGGGGGCTTCCTACGAGCAGTACTTC
TRBD2,17,TRBJ2-1,-,TRBV28,CASLPLSGRPLSDEQFF,TGTGCCAGCCTCCCCCTTAGCGGGAGGCCTCTTTCCGATGAGCAGTTCTTC
-,14,TRBJ2-1,-,TRBV7-3,CASSTHPEVGEQFF,TGTGCCAGCAGCACACACCCCGAGGTGGGTGAGCAGTTCTTC
-,13,TRBJ2-2,few,TRBV12-3/TRBV12-4,CASSRDSTGELFF,TGTGCCAGCAGCCGGGATAGCACCGGGGAGCTGTTTTTT
-,14,TRBJ2-1,-,TRBV29-1,CSVPLGGRYNEQFF,TGCAGCGTTCCCCTGGGGGGACGGTACAATGAGCAGTTCTTC
-,16,TRBJ1-6,once,TRBV20-1,CSARDLGREGDSPLHF,TGCAGTGCTAGAGATCTGGGCAGGGAGGGAGATTCACCCCTCCACTTT
TRBD1,14,TRBJ1-6,-,TRBV2,CASSPGQGGRPLHF,TGTGCCAGCAGCCCGGGACAGGGTGGCCGGCCCCTCCACTTT